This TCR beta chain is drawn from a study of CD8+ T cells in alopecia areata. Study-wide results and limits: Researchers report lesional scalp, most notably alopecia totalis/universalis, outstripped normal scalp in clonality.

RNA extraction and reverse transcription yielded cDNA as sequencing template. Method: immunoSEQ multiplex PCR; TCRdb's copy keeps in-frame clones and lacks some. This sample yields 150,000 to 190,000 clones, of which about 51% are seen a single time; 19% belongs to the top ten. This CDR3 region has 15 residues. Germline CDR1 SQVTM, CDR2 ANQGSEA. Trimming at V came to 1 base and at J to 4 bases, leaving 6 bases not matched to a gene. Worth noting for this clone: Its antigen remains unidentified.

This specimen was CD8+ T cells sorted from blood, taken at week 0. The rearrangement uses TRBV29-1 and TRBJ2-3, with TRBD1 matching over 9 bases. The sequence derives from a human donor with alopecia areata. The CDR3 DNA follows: TGCAGCGTTGAAGGGGGACAGGGAAACGCAGATACGCAGTATTTT. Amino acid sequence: CSVEGGQGNADTQYF.